These 17 T cell receptor beta chains were sequenced from one sample in a study of blood T cell repertoires in COVID-19. Sequencing used immunoSEQ multiplex PCR; TCRdb keeps in-frame clones, though not all of them. The sample yields around 210,000 clones, around 90% seen once. The sample taken for sequencing was peripheral blood. The receptors shown here come from a man in his late teens or twenties with active or convalescent COVID-19.

The rearrangement links TRBV6-5 to TRBJ2-1, with TRBD1 identical over 10 bases. Trimming at V came to 7 bases and at J to 7 bases, leaving 4 bases not matched to a gene. Germline V gene lookup returns CDR1 MNHEY and CDR2 SVGAGI. The CDR3 loop spans 13 amino acids. The CDR3 DNA reads TGTGCCAGCACTCGACAGGGGGCGAATGAGCAGTTCTTC. Its protein is CASTRQGANEQFF.

The CDR3 DNA reads TGCGCCAGCAGCTCCGATCCAGGGCAAGAGACCCAGTACTTC. Translated, it gives CASSSDPGQETQYF. The chain links TRBV5-1 to TRBJ2-5; D is possibly TRBD1 (5 bases). The CDR3 totals 14 residues. Looked up from germline, CDR1 is SGHRS and CDR2 is YFSETQ. Trimming removed 3 bases at V and 2 bases at J, with 11 bases between.

The chain joins TRBV24-1 to TRBJ2-5; D uncertain. The germline V gene has CDR1 KGHDR and CDR2 SFDVKD. The V and J ends lost 3 bases and 7 bases respectively, with 8 bases between them. This CDR3 region has 12 residues. Here the CDR3 reads CATSDPPGTQYF. Here the CDR3 DNA reads TGTGCCACCAGTGATCCACCCGGGACCCAGTACTTC.

The chain uses TRBV4-1 and TRBJ2-7; 9 positions match TRBD1. Per germline, CDR1 MGHRA and CDR2 YSYEKL. The J segment lost 4 bases and the V segment lost 5 bases, leaving 9 bases of the junction unmatched. The CDR3 is made up of 15 amino acids. The CDR3 coding sequence is TGCGCCAGCAGCAACGAGGGACAGGGTAAATACGAGCAGTACTTC. Translation: CASSNEGQGKYEQYF.

The J gene is TRBJ1-2, the V gene TRBV19; possibly TRBD1 for D (5 bases). V was clipped by 7 bases and J by 4 bases, with 16 bases between them. The germline V gene has CDR1 LNHDA and CDR2 SQIVND (reference sequence). There are 14 residues in the CDR3. The CDR3 is CASIPWGLIYGYTF. CDR3 in DNA: TGTGCCAGTATTCCCTGGGGCCTTATCTATGGCTACACCTTC.

This chain joins TRBV19 and TRBJ2-5, with 9 bases fitting TRBD1. Losses at the gene ends were 6 bases for V and 4 bases for J; bases not matched to a gene: 15. This CDR3 contains 17 residues. The germline V gene encodes CDR1 LNHDA and CDR2 SQIVND (reference sequence). The DNA of the CDR3 is TGTGCCAGTAGCCGATTGCCGGGACAGGGCGGAGGAGAGACCCAGTACTTC. Translated: CASSRLPGQGGGETQYF.

V and J are TRBV19 and TRBJ2-7; 12 bases fit TRBD1. Germline values: CDR1 LNHDA, CDR2 SQIVND (reference sequence). The CDR3 is 15 residues long. Trimming cost V 4 bases and J 3 bases; bases outside gene matches: 4. The CDR3 is CASSKGQGAVYEQYF. As DNA, the CDR3 is TGTGCCAGTAGTAAGGGACAGGGGGCGGTCTACGAGCAGTACTTC.

This clone was observed once. The chain recombines TRBV19 with TRBJ1-6; D perhaps matches TRBD1 (6 bases). CDR3 length equals 14 residues. V lost 7 bases, J lost 5 bases, and 12 bases lay in between. Germline CDR1 and CDR2: LNHDA and SQIVND (reference sequence). The CDR3 sequence: CASMSRGNNSPLHF. CDR3 nucleotide sequence: TGTGCCAGTATGTCGAGGGGGAATAATTCACCCCTCCACTTT. The entire variable domain, with the rest obtained from reference TRBV19 and TRBJ1-6, is as follows: DGGITQSPKYLFRKEGQNVTLSCEQNLNHDAMYWYRQDPGQGLRLIYYSQIVNDFQKGDIAEGYSVSREKKESFPLTVTSAQKNPTAFYLCASMSRGNNSPLHFGNGTRLTVT.

The sample holds one count of this clone. The V call is TRBV6-6, the J call TRBJ2-7; 12 nucleotides align to TRBD2. The CDR3 contains 14 residues. Germline V CDR1 and CDR2: MNHNY, SVGAGI (reference sequence). J was trimmed by 3 bases and V by 6 bases; bases with no gene match: 3. The CDR3 region is CASRTSGSIYEQYF. The CDR3 nucleotides are TGTGCCAGCAGGACTAGCGGGAGTATCTACGAGCAGTACTTC.

The gene calls are TRBV30 and TRBJ2-7, with 7 positions matching TRBD2. Germline values: CDR1 GTSNPN, CDR2 SVGIG (reference sequence). V was clipped by 6 bases and J by 0 bases; unmatched bases: 5. This CDR3 is 13 amino acids long. CDR3 in amino acids: CACRGGSSYEQYF. The CDR3, as DNA: TGTGCCTGCCGGGGCGGGAGCTCCTACGAGCAGTACTTC.

This clone was picked up one time. This chain links TRBV19 with TRBJ2-5; TRBD2 aligns across 11 bases. V shed 4 bases and J 4 bases; nucleotides not matched to a gene: 5. The CDR3 sequence is 15 residues long. Germline V gene lookup returns CDR1 LNHDA and CDR2 SQIVND (reference sequence). This CDR3 reads CASSTGLAAGETQYF. CDR3 DNA sequence: TGTGCCAGTAGTACGGGACTAGCGGCGGGAGAGACCCAGTACTTC.

Here the CDR3 reads CASSLVGDYNEQFF. CDR3 DNA sequence: TGTGCCAGCAGCTTAGTAGGAGATTACAATGAGCAGTTCTTC. The chain has TRBV11-3 and TRBJ2-1; unclear D gene. V lost 1 base and J 4 bases, leaving 8 bases between the germline ends. Germline-derived CDR1 and CDR2 are SGHNT and YENEEA. CDR3 length: 14 amino acids.

The rearrangement uses TRBV2 and TRBJ1-1; D gene uncertain. Germline V gene data show CDR1 as SNHLY and CDR2 as FYNNEI. The V and J ends lost 7 bases and 7 bases respectively, with 16 bases between them. CDR3 length equals 13 residues. The CDR3 loop is CASTEWVGSEAFF. The DNA for the CDR3 is TGTGCCAGCACTGAGTGGGTTGGGAGTGAAGCTTTCTTT.

This chain joins TRBV30 and TRBJ1-5; 10 nucleotides match TRBD1. Losses at the gene ends were 1 base for V and 6 bases for J; bases not matched to a gene: 6. In germline, CDR1 is GTSNPN, CDR2 SVGIG (reference sequence). The CDR3 is made up of 15 amino acids. As DNA, the CDR3 is TGTGCCTGGAGTGGTCCGGGACAGGGGTCTCAGCCCCAGCATTTT. Protein: CAWSGPGQGSQPQHF.

This chain links TRBV2 with TRBJ1-4; 8 nucleotides align to TRBD1. CDR1 SNHLY and CDR2 FYNNEI come from the germline V gene. The CDR3 runs 13 residues. With 7 bases clipped from V and 7 bases from J, the junction kept 5 bases outside the gene matches. CDR3 protein: CASTQGAREKLFF. CDR3 in DNA: TGTGCCAGCACCCAGGGGGCGCGTGAAAAACTGTTTTTT.

The V gene is TRBV30, the J gene TRBJ2-2; possibly TRBD1 for D (5 bases). The CDR3 is 13 amino acids. Germline-derived CDR1 and CDR2 are GTSNPN and SVGIG (reference sequence). V shed 3 bases and J shed 5 bases, with 10 bases lying between them. The CDR3 is CAWRQAQTGELFF. Written as DNA, the CDR3 is TGTGCCTGGAGACAGGCTCAGACCGGGGAGCTGTTTTTT.

The rearrangement links TRBV7-2 to TRBJ1-1; a weak D match, TRBD1 (5 bases). This CDR3 has 15 amino acids. The V gene's germline CDR1 is SGHTA and CDR2 FQGNSA. V lost 2 bases to trimming and J lost 5 bases, with 15 bases between them. The CDR3 spells CASSLIFGGGTEAFF. The DNA of the CDR3 is TGTGCCAGCAGCTTAATTTTCGGGGGTGGTACTGAAGCTTTCTTT.